One sample yielded the 5 T cell receptor beta chains listed below, sequenced in a study of identifying expanded T cells in peripheral blood. TCRdb's copy holds only in-frame clones and misses some; the assay was immunoSEQ multiplex PCR. The table lists approximately 81,000 clones, 84% of them singletons. The sample was blood. These receptors were obtained from a person aged 18 to 75 in good health.

This clone has more than one count but fewer than ten. The V and J genes are TRBV7-6 and TRBJ1-3; D possibly corresponds to TRBD1 (5 bases). CDR3 length: 18 amino acids. Per germline, CDR1 SGHVS and CDR2 FNYEAQ. V was trimmed by 0 bases and J by 2 bases, leaving 17 bases between them. The CDR3 DNA is TGTGCCAGCAGCTTAGCGCTTGGGGGTAGCCTTGCTGGAAACACCATATATTTT. Encoded protein: CASSLALGGSLAGNTIYF.

The CDR3 reads CASSLGVREADTQYF. DNA for the CDR3: TGTGCCAGCAGCTTAGGCGTCAGGGAGGCAGATACGCAGTATTTT. The gene calls are TRBV11-3 and TRBJ2-3; a possible D gene is TRBD2 (6 bases). The germline V gene has CDR1 SGHNT and CDR2 YENEEA. V was clipped by 1 base and J by 4 bases, with 12 bases between them. CDR3 length equals 15 residues.

The CDR3 spells CASRQYRDRNQPQHF. Written as DNA, the CDR3 is TGTGCCAGTAGACAATACAGGGATCGCAATCAGCCCCAGCATTTT. V usage is TRBV19 and J usage is TRBJ1-5; tentatively, D is TRBD1 (6 bases). Germline loops: CDR1 LNHDA, CDR2 SQIVND (reference sequence). The CDR3 contains 15 residues. V was shortened by 6 bases and J by 2 bases, with 14 bases between the two germline ends.

V usage is TRBV28 and J usage is TRBJ2-2, with a weak D call TRBD2 (5 bases). Germline V gene sequence: CDR1 MDHEN, CDR2 SYDVKM. This CDR3 is 14 amino acids long. Deletions cut 8 bases from V and 2 bases from J, with 12 bases between. CDR3 loop: CASHQAENTGELFF. The CDR3 region has the DNA TGTGCCAGCCATCAAGCGGAAAACACCGGGGAGCTGTTTTTT.

In its sample, this clone was seen a few times. The chain combines TRBV18 with TRBJ2-7, with 10 bases identical to TRBD1. Germline loops: CDR1 KGHSH, CDR2 LQKENI. The junction had 8 bases not matched to a gene; V was cut back by 3 bases and J by 6 bases. CDR3 size: 15 residues. The CDR3 DNA reads TGTGCCAGCTCACCGGGGGCTGGGACAGGGGTCGAGCAGTACTTC. Translation gives CASSPGAGTGVEQYF.